Below are 13 T cell receptor beta chains sequenced from a single sample in a study of blood T cell repertoires in COVID-19. The repertoire was sequenced with immunoSEQ multiplex PCR; TCRdb's copy has only in-frame clones and lacks some. The sample records some 99,000 clones, around 83% being singletons. The sequencing sample was made of peripheral blood. The source is a woman aged 80 or over with active or convalescent COVID-19.

V usage is TRBV2 and J usage is TRBJ1-2, with a possible D match to TRBD1 (5 bases). Trimming left V 1 base short and J 4 bases short, with 13 bases between. The germline V gene encodes CDR1 SNHLY and CDR2 FYNNEI. The CDR3 has 15 residues. The CDR3, as DNA: TGTGCCAGCAGTGAAGATCGTGGGGGAGGCTATGGCTACACCTTC. Protein sequence: CASSEDRGGGYGYTF. Full variable domain (rest looked up from reference TRBV2 and TRBJ1-2): EPEVTQTPSHQVTQMGQEVILRCVPISNHLYFYWYRQILGQKVEFLVSFYNNEISEKSEIFDDQFSVERPDGSNFTLKIRSTKLEDSAMYFCASSEDRGGGYGYTFGSGTRLTVV.

The rearrangement uses TRBV3-1 (or the pseudogene TRBV3-2) and TRBJ1-5; unclear D gene. Germline CDR1 is LGHDT and CDR2 is YNNKEL (reference sequence). Trimming stripped 3 bases from V and 4 bases from J, with 7 bases between. This CDR3 contains 13 residues. DNA of the CDR3: TGTGCCAGCAGCCAGACAAGTAATCAGCCCCAGCATTTT. Translation: CASSQTSNQPQHF.

This clone was picked up one time. The J gene is TRBJ2-5, the V gene TRBV7-2; TRBD2 agrees at 12 bases. CDR3 length equals 15 residues. With 2 bases clipped from V and 4 bases from J, the junction kept 2 bases outside the gene matches. Germline-derived CDR1 and CDR2 are SGHTA and FQGNSA. The CDR3 DNA follows: TGTGCCAGCAGCTTAAGGGGACTAGCGGGAGAGACCCAGTACTTC. Its protein product is CASSLRGLAGETQYF.

V gene TRBV5-4 combines with J gene TRBJ2-1; TRBD2 aligns across 8 bases. Losses at the gene ends were 2 bases for V and 8 bases for J; bases not matched to a gene: 6. This CDR3 has 14 residues. Germline CDR1 is SGHNT and CDR2 is YYREEE (reference sequence). The CDR3 region has the DNA TGTGCCAGCAGCTTTAGCGGGACGAGGGATGAGCAGTTCTTC. Residues: CASSFSGTRDEQFF. The full variable domain, completed using reference TRBV5-4 and TRBJ2-1, is ETGVTQSPTHLIKTRGQQVTLRCSSQSGHNTVSWYQQALGQGPQFIFQYYREEENGRGNFPPRFSGLQFPNYSSELNVNALELDDSALYLCASSFSGTRDEQFFGPGTRLTVL.

V and J are TRBV7-3 and TRBJ2-1; weak D call: TRBD2 (6 bases). In germline, CDR1 is SGHTA, CDR2 FQGTGA. This CDR3 comprises 16 residues. The germline V and J ends were trimmed by 2 bases and 4 bases, with 15 bases remaining between them. In nucleotides, the CDR3 is TGTGCCAGCAGCTTATACGGAAGACGGGAGTACAATGAGCAGTTCTTC. Amino acids: CASSLYGRREYNEQFF. The whole variable domain, remainder taken from reference TRBV7-3 and TRBJ2-1, is GAGVSQTPSNKVTEKGKYVELRCDPISGHTALYWYRQSLGQGPEFLIYFQGTGAADDSGLPNDRFFAVRPEGSVSTLKIQRTERGDSAVYLCASSLYGRREYNEQFFGPGTRLTVL.

V is TRBV20-1 and J is TRBJ1-4; TRBD1 matches 7 bases. V lost 7 bases to trimming and J lost 6 bases; unmatched junction nucleotides: 2. Germline assignment: CDR1 DFQATT and CDR2 SNEGSKA (reference sequence). The CDR3 is 11 amino acids. CDR3 in amino acids: CSGTGDEKLFF. DNA of the CDR3: TGCAGTGGTACAGGGGATGAAAAACTGTTTTTT.

The chain uses TRBV6-5 and TRBJ1-2; D is unresolved. The V end lost 6 bases, the J end lost 6 bases, and 11 bases lay between the germline ends. There are 12 residues in the CDR3. The V gene's germline CDR1 is MNHEY and CDR2 SVGAGI. This chain's CDR3 is CASRERGNGYTF. Written as DNA, the CDR3 is TGTGCCAGCAGGGAGAGAGGGAATGGCTACACCTTC.

V usage is TRBV5-5 and J usage is TRBJ1-1; the D gene is possibly TRBD1 (5 bases). The CDR3 contains 13 residues. CDR1 and CDR2 (germline): SGHKS, YYEKEE (reference sequence). The V and J ends lost 3 bases and 1 base respectively, with 7 bases between them. The CDR3 region has the DNA TGTGCCAGCAGCTCGCAGGGGAACACTGAAGCTTTCTTT. Residues: CASSSQGNTEAFF.

This clone was counted a single time. The CDR3 is CSASRDYYEQYF. The CDR3 bases are TGCAGTGCTAGTAGGGACTACTACGAGCAGTACTTC. This chain links TRBV20-1 with TRBJ2-7; the match to TRBD2 covers 7 bases. The V gene end was trimmed by 3 bases and the J gene end by 3 bases; junction bases not matched to a gene: 2. The CDR3 spans 12 residues. Per the germline V gene, CDR1 is DFQATT and CDR2 is SNEGSKA (reference sequence).

Here the CDR3 DNA reads TGTGCCAGCAGTTACTCGGGACAAGGGCTCACTGAAGCTTTCTTT. This translates into CASSYSGQGLTEAFF. The chain has TRBV6-6 and TRBJ1-1; possibly TRBD1 for D (6 bases). The ends were cut back, 0 bases at V and 4 bases at J, with 12 bases in the middle. The germline V gene encodes CDR1 MNHNY and CDR2 SVGAGI (reference sequence). The CDR3 covers 15 residues.

This clone was seen a few times. The rearrangement links TRBV9 to TRBJ2-1, with 7 bases lining up with TRBD2. Germline trimming cut 4 bases from V and 7 bases from J; bases unmatched to any gene: 17. The CDR3 runs 17 residues. The germline V gene encodes CDR1 SGDLS and CDR2 YYNGEE. CDR3 in amino acids: CASSPRGRSGFVNEQFF. The CDR3 nucleotides are TGTGCCAGCAGCCCCCGCGGCCGTAGCGGGTTCGTAAATGAGCAGTTCTTC.

This clone showed up just a few times. The chain carries TRBV5-1 and TRBJ2-1, with D possibly TRBD2 on 5 matching bases. CDR3 size: 17 residues. Trimming shortened V by 0 bases and J by 3 bases, and 16 bases separated the two germline ends. Germline CDR1 is SGHRS and CDR2 is YFSETQ. CDR3 in DNA: TGCGCCAGCAGCTTGGCCGTGAGGGAGATCCACTACAATGAGCAGTTCTTC. It specifies CASSLAVREIHYNEQFF.

This chain links TRBV5-1 with TRBJ1-5; the match to TRBD1 covers 9 bases. Germline CDR1 SGHRS, CDR2 YFSETQ. V gave up 0 bases and J gave up 7 bases; unmatched junction bases: 5. The CDR3 has 15 residues. DNA of the CDR3: TGCGCCAGCAGCTTGGAGACAGGGGGACGGCAGCCCCAGCATTTT. It translates to CASSLETGGRQPQHF. Full variable domain (missing parts from reference TRBV5-1 and TRBJ1-5): KAGVTQTPRYLIKTRGQQVTLSCSPISGHRSVSWYQQTPGQGLQFLFEYFSETQRNKGNFPGRFSGRQFSNSRSEMNVSTLELGDSALYLCASSLETGGRQPQHFGDGTRLSIL.